The 14 T cell receptor beta chains given below trace back to one sample, sequenced in a study of identical twins. Using its own MiXCR run on the 5' RACE reads, TCRdb lists one record per CDR3 protein. The sample shows some 900,000 distinct CDR3 sequences, around an eighth of them seen only once. A further study also used this sample, focusing on yellow fever vaccine responses in identical twins.

Sequenced sample: PBMCs. Receptors originate from a woman between 18 and 30 years old in good health.

This clonotype showed up many times. This sequence joins TRBV12-3 or TRBV12-4 and TRBJ1-1; no definite D call. Trimming took off 1 base at V and 7 bases at J, with 13 bases between the two ends. This CDR3 has 14 residues. CDR3 amino acids: CASSLGLRALEAFF. The CDR3 region has the DNA TGTGCCAGCAGTTTAGGCCTTCGAGCCCTTGAAGCTTTCTTT.

This clonotype was counted between two and nine times. This rearrangement joins TRBV5-1 to TRBJ2-7, with 10 bases lining up with TRBD2. J lost 7 bases, V lost 4 bases, and 8 bases had no gene match. The CDR3 contains 14 residues. Per germline, CDR1 SGHRS and CDR2 YFSETQ. The CDR3 bases are TGCGCCAGCAGCCCACTAGCGGGATCTAGAGAGCAGTACTTC. This gives the protein CASSPLAGSREQYF.

This rearrangement joins TRBV12-3 or TRBV12-4 to TRBJ2-3; the match to TRBD1 covers 10 bases. J was trimmed by 5 bases and V by 4 bases; bases with no gene match: 9. The CDR3 has 16 residues. This CDR3 reads CASSSIGTGVLDTQYF. CDR3 DNA: TGTGCCAGCAGTTCCATCGGGACAGGGGTTCTAGATACGCAGTATTTT.

In this sample, this clonotype turned up a few times. The chain links TRBV27 to TRBJ1-6; tentatively, D is TRBD1 (5 bases). The length of the CDR3 is 17 residues. CDR1 is MNHEY, CDR2 SMNVEV, per germline (reference sequence). Deletions cut 5 bases from V and 0 bases from J, with 14 bases between. The CDR3 coding sequence is TGTGCCAGCAGTATATACCCGACAGTCTCCTATAATTCACCCCTCCACTTT. This sequence encodes CASSIYPTVSYNSPLHF.

The chain uses TRBV10-3 and TRBJ2-2; 7 nucleotides agree with TRBD2. Per the germline V gene, CDR1 is ENHRY and CDR2 is SYGVKD. The CDR3 is 14 residues long. Trimming took 8 bases from V and 2 from J; bases not matched to a gene: 5. CDR3 loop: CAIASGINTGELFF. The DNA for the CDR3 is TGTGCCATCGCCAGCGGGATTAACACCGGGGAGCTGTTTTTT.

There are a few counts of this clonotype. The genes are TRBV10-2 and TRBJ1-1; D uncertain. The CDR3 has 13 amino acids. V was shortened by 6 bases and J by 3 bases, with 11 bases between the two germline ends. The germline V gene has CDR1 WSHSY and CDR2 SAAADI. In DNA, the CDR3 is TGCGCCAGCAGGTTCAGGTTTGACACTGAAGCTTTCTTT. Encoded protein: CASRFRFDTEAFF.

This clonotype has just a few counts. V usage is TRBV7-9 and J usage is TRBJ2-3, with 10 bases that match TRBD2. This CDR3 comprises 16 residues. Germline CDR1 is SEHNR and CDR2 is FQNEAQ (reference sequence). V lost 5 bases, J lost 4 bases, and 9 bases stayed unmatched. CDR3 sequence: CASSIMGLAGADTQYF. The DNA for the CDR3 is TGTGCCAGCAGCATTATGGGGCTAGCGGGAGCAGATACGCAGTATTTT. The variable domain in full, completed from reference TRBV7-9 and TRBJ2-3, reads DTGVSQNPRHKITKRGQNVTFRCDPISEHNRLYWYRQTLGQGPEFLTYFQNEAQLEKSRLLSDRFSAERPKGSFSTLEIQRTEQGDSAMYLCASSIMGLAGADTQYFGPGTRLTVL.

CDR3: CSARTSGFSYVAQYF. For the CDR3, the DNA is TGCAGTGCTAGGACTAGCGGATTTTCTTATGTGGCGCAGTATTTT. This chain joins TRBV20-1 and TRBJ2-3; 9 nucleotides agree with TRBD2. CDR3 length equals 15 residues. CDR1 and CDR2 from the germline V gene are DFQATT and SNEGSKA (reference sequence). V trimming: 3 bases; J trimming: 10 bases; junction bases outside the gene matches: 14.

This clonotype was observed a handful of times. The chain is built from TRBV4-1 and TRBJ1-4; no reliable D call. The ends were cut back, 1 base at V and 8 bases at J, with 8 bases in the middle. CDR3 size: 13 residues. Germline loops: CDR1 MGHRA, CDR2 YSYEKL. This CDR3 reads CASSQGPAEKLFF. DNA for the CDR3: TGCGCCAGCAGCCAAGGCCCGGCCGAAAAACTGTTTTTT.

This clonotype occurred a few times. CDR3 protein: CASSSRDTLNTGELFF. Here the CDR3 DNA reads TGCGCCAGCAGCTCCAGAGACACCTTGAACACCGGGGAGCTGTTTTTT. The chain uses TRBV5-1 and TRBJ2-2; D is ambiguous. The CDR3 consists of 16 residues. The V end lost 3 bases, the J end lost 1 base, and 13 bases lay between the germline ends. The germline V gene encodes CDR1 SGHRS and CDR2 YFSETQ.

This clonotype showed up just a few times. The chain couples TRBV18 to TRBJ2-4; 9 bases match TRBD1. V lost 11 bases to trimming and J lost 5 bases; unmatched junction nucleotides: 16. This CDR3 region has 16 residues. CDR1 KGHSH and CDR2 LQKENI come from the germline V gene. The CDR3 DNA reads as TGTGCCCGACGGGGTCACAGGGGGCGCCTCCAAAACATTCAGTACTTC. This encodes CARRGHRGRLQNIQYF.

This chain connects TRBV2 to TRBJ2-5; 7 bases agree with TRBD1. Losses at the gene ends were 9 bases for V and 5 bases for J; bases not matched to a gene: 12. CDR3 size: 14 residues. Germline loops: CDR1 SNHLY, CDR2 FYNNEI. DNA for the CDR3: TGTGCCAGGCAGGAGGACAGGAACGGGGAGACCCAGTACTTC. Translation: CARQEDRNGETQYF.

The J gene is TRBJ2-3, the V gene TRBV20-1; D gene uncertain. Trimming pared 6 bases from V and 3 bases from J, leaving 13 bases between. The CDR3 loop spans 13 amino acids. CDR1 and CDR2 (germline): DFQATT, SNEGSKA (reference sequence). The CDR3 sequence is CSAPPLGTDTQYF. Written as DNA, the CDR3 is TGCAGTGCCCCACCCCTAGGGACAGATACGCAGTATTTT.

This clonotype was counted at least ten times. V gene TRBV29-1 combines with J gene TRBJ2-5; 8 bases are shared with TRBD2. CDR1 is SQVTM, CDR2 ANQGSEA, per germline. The CDR3 totals 13 residues. V was clipped by 6 bases and J by 5 bases; unmatched bases: 8. DNA of the CDR3: TGCAGCGTCACACTAGCGGTGGGGGAGACCCAGTACTTC. This sequence encodes CSVTLAVGETQYF.